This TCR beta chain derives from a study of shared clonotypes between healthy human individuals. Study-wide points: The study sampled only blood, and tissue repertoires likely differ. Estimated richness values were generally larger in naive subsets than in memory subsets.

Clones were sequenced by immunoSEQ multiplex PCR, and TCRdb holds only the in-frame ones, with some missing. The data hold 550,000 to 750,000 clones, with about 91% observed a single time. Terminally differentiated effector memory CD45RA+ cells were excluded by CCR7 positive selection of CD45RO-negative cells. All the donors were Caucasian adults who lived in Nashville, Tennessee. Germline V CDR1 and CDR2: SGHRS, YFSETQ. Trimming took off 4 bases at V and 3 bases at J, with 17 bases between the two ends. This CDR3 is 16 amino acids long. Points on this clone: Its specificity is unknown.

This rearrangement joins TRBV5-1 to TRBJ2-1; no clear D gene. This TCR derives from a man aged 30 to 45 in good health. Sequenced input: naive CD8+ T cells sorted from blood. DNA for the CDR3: TGCGCCAGCAGCGCAGGATTTGGGAATTTCTACAATGAGCAGTTCTTC. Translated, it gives CASSAGFGNFYNEQFF. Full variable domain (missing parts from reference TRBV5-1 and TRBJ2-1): KAGVTQTPRYLIKTRGQQVTLSCSPISGHRSVSWYQQTPGQGLQFLFEYFSETQRNKGNFPGRFSGRQFSNSRSEMNVSTLELGDSALYLCASSAGFGNFYNEQFFGPGTRLTVL.